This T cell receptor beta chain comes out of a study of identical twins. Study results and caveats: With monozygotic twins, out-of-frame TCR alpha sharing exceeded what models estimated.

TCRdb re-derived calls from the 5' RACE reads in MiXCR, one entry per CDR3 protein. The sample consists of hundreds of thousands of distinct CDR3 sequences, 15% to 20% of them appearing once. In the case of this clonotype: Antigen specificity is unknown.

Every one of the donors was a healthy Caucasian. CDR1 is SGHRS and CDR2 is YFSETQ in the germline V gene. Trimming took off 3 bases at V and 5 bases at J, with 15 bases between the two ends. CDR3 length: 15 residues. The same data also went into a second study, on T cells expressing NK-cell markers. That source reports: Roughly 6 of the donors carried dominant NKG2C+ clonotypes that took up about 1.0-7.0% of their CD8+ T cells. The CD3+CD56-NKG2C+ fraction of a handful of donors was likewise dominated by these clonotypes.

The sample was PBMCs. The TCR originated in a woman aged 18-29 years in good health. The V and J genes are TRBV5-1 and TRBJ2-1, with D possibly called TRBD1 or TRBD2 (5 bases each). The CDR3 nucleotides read TGCGCCAGCAGCTGGGAGTGGGGGAGAAACAATGAGCAGTTCTTC. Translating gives CASSWEWGRNNEQFF.